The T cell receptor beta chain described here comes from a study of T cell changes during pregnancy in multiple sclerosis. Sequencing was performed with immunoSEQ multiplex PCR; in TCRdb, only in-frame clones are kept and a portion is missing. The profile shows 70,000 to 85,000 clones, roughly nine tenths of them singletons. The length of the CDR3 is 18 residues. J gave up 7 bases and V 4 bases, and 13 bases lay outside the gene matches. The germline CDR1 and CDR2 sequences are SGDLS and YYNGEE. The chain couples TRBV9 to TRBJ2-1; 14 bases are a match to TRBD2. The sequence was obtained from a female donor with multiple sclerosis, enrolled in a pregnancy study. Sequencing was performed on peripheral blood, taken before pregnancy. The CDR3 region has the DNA TGTGCCAGCAGCCAAACGACTAGCGGGGGGGCCAAGGGAAATGAGCAGTTCTTC. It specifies CASSQTTSGGAKGNEQFF.